This entry is about one T cell receptor beta chain. The table came from immunoSEQ multiplex PCR; TCRdb's copy has only in-frame clones and leaves some out. The data show about 98,000 clones, with 80% to 85% seen just once and around 4% held by the top ten. Germline V gene lookup returns CDR1 SGDLS and CDR2 YYNGEE. The CDR3 runs 16 residues. The junction had 8 bases not matched to a gene; V was cut back by 0 bases and J by 5 bases. These data are taken from a study of blood T cell repertoires in COVID-19. The wider study: Samples of COVID-19 (acute and convalescent) were obtained from the United States, Italy and Spain. PBMCs, B-cell-depleted T cells, or T cells were the source of the cDNA or gDNA that made up the material.

This sequence originates from a man aged 60 to 75 with acute or convalescent COVID-19. The sample was peripheral blood. This chain connects TRBV9 to TRBJ2-1; 7 bases line up with TRBD2. CDR3: CASSVGLGLPDNEQFF. The CDR3 bases are TGTGCCAGCAGCGTAGGTTTGGGACTACCTGACAATGAGCAGTTCTTC.